The 3 T cell receptor beta chains given below trace back to one sample, sequenced in a study of cytomegalovirus exposure and HLA in healthy donors. PCR primers comprised 60 Vbeta and 13 Jbeta primers. Profiled with immunoSEQ multiplex PCR; TCRdb holds only in-frame clones, not every one. In the table there are some 110,000 clones, 71% of which are singletons. Sequenced sample: PBMCs. These TCRs come from a female donor in good health and CMV-seronegative.

The chain carries TRBV7-2 and TRBJ2-2, with 8 bases that match TRBD1. This CDR3 region has 16 residues. CDR1 is SGHTA, CDR2 FQGNSA, per germline. V was clipped by 2 bases and J by 0 bases; unmatched bases: 2. The CDR3 coding sequence is TGTGCCAGCAGCTTATTGACAGGGGCGAACACCGGGGAGCTGTTTTTT. It is translated as CASSLLTGANTGELFF.

This clone was seen once. The chain links TRBV30 to TRBJ2-5; TRBD1 aligns across 7 bases. Germline assignment: CDR1 GTSNPN and CDR2 SVGIG (reference sequence). After removal of 5 bases from V and 3 bases from J, the junction contained 3 bases not matched to a gene. This CDR3 has 12 residues. The CDR3 nucleotides read TGTGCCTGGTCCGACAGGGAAGAGACCCAGTACTTC. Its translation is CAWSDREETQYF.

The chain has TRBV10-2 and TRBJ1-1, with D maybe TRBD1 (5 bases). CDR3 size: 14 residues. Germline V gene lookup returns CDR1 WSHSY and CDR2 SAAADI. Trimming took 7 bases from V and 5 from J, leaving 17 bases between them. CDR3 in amino acids: CASTKGRRGTEAFF. CDR3 nucleotides: TGCGCCAGCACCAAGGGCCGGCGGGGGACTGAAGCTTTCTTT.